These 28 T cell receptor beta chains share one sample of origin, sequenced in a study of shared clonotypes between healthy human individuals. Profiling relied on immunoSEQ multiplex PCR, and the TCRdb table lists in-frame clones only, not all of them. This sample has 2 million to 2.5 million clones, with about 92% found just once. Input material: naive CD4+ T cells from PBMCs. The subset is: CD45RA+ positively selected. These receptors were obtained from a man between 18 and 29 years old in good health. Some clones in this sample may be carry-over from other donors' samples.

This chain uses TRBV11-1 with TRBJ2-5; 11 bases are shared with TRBD1. Germline assignment: CDR1 SGHAT and CDR2 FQDESV (reference sequence). J was trimmed by 4 bases and V by 5 bases; bases with no gene match: 6. There are 15 residues in the CDR3. CDR3 region: CASSPRTGGLETQYF. The CDR3 nucleotides read TGTGCCAGCAGCCCAAGGACAGGGGGCTTAGAGACCCAGTACTTC.

V is TRBV5-1 and J is TRBJ1-2; 7 bases agree with TRBD1. Trimming cost V 4 bases and J 5 bases; bases outside gene matches: 5. Germline loops: CDR1 SGHRS, CDR2 YFSETQ. The CDR3 is 13 amino acids. The CDR3 here is CASSQGQMYGYTF. DNA for the CDR3: TGCGCCAGCAGCCAGGGACAGATGTATGGCTACACCTTC.

The CDR3 coding sequence is TGTGCCAGCGTTGGGAGGCATCTAGGCACTGAAGCTTTCTTT. Translated, it gives CASVGRHLGTEAFF. The V and J genes are TRBV6-6 and TRBJ1-1; D not resolved. Germline V gene lookup returns CDR1 MNHNY and CDR2 SVGAGI (reference sequence). V lost 8 bases and J lost 4, with 17 bases in between. The CDR3 sequence is 14 residues long.

The genes are TRBV7-2 and TRBJ2-5; TRBD1 might be the D (5 bases). Germline CDR1 and CDR2: SGHTA and FQGNSA. V was shortened by 1 base and J by 4 bases, with 16 bases between the two germline ends. The CDR3 totals 16 residues. The CDR3 protein is CASSLGQGAIRETQYF. CDR3 nucleotides: TGTGCCAGCAGCTTAGGACAAGGGGCCATTAGAGAGACCCAGTACTTC.

V is TRBV19 and J is TRBJ2-2, with D unresolved. The germline V and J ends were trimmed by 2 bases and 4 bases, with 8 bases remaining between them. Germline V gene lookup returns CDR1 LNHDA and CDR2 SQIVND (reference sequence). The CDR3 length is 14 residues. The CDR3 bases are TGTGCCAGTAGTATATGGATGAGCACCGGGGAGCTGTTTTTT. As protein: CASSIWMSTGELFF. Based on the CDR3 plus reference TRBV19 and TRBJ2-2, the full variable domain is DGGITQSPKYLFRKEGQNVTLSCEQNLNHDAMYWYRQDPGQGLRLIYYSQIVNDFQKGDIAEGYSVSREKKESFPLTVTSAQKNPTAFYLCASSIWMSTGELFFGEGSRLTVL.

The V gene is TRBV7-9, the J gene TRBJ2-4, with 15 positions matching TRBD2. V lost 5 bases to trimming and J lost 3 bases; unmatched junction nucleotides: 8. The CDR3 length is 18 residues. CDR1 and CDR2 (germline): SEHNR, FQNEAQ (reference sequence). CDR3 in amino acids: CASSLGLAGGEGKNIQYF. For the CDR3, the DNA is TGTGCCAGCAGCCTCGGACTAGCGGGAGGGGAAGGCAAAAACATTCAGTACTTC.

The chain is built from TRBV28 and TRBJ1-1; TRBD1 matches 7 bases. The CDR3 is 12 amino acids. Trimming at V came to 5 bases and at J to 9 bases, leaving 6 bases not matched to a gene. CDR1 is MDHEN and CDR2 is SYDVKM in the germline V gene. The DNA for the CDR3 is TGTGCCAGCAGTACTCCGGGACAGAAAGCTTTCTTT. Translation gives CASSTPGQKAFF.

The chain is built from TRBV7-7 and TRBJ2-2, with D maybe TRBD1 (5 bases). V shed 5 bases and J shed 1 base, with 8 bases lying between them. This CDR3 has 14 residues. Germline assignment: CDR1 SSHAT and CDR2 FNYEAQ (reference sequence). CDR3 sequence (DNA): TGTGCCAGCAGCGTGGGGCAGAACACCGGGGAGCTGTTTTTT. It codes for CASSVGQNTGELFF.

This clone appeared a few times. The chain is built from TRBV6-6 and TRBJ2-4; 9 bases line up with TRBD1. The V and J ends lost 5 bases and 1 base, in that order; junction bases with no gene match: 6. This CDR3 is built from 16 residues. Germline V gene sequence: CDR1 MNHNY, CDR2 SVGAGI (reference sequence). CDR3 in DNA: TGTGCCAGCAGTCACGGGACAGGGAACGCCAAAAACATTCAGTACTTC. Its translation is CASSHGTGNAKNIQYF.

The chain couples TRBV28 to TRBJ2-5; D gene unclear. Trimming took off 6 bases at V and 2 bases at J, with 13 bases between the two ends. The CDR3 is made up of 14 amino acids. The V gene's germline CDR1 is MDHEN and CDR2 SYDVKM. The CDR3 DNA is TGTGCCAGCAGCGGACGGAGAAATCAAGAGACCCAGTACTTC. It encodes CASSGRRNQETQYF.

The V call is TRBV19, the J call TRBJ2-3, with TRBD2 as a possible D gene (5 bases). Germline CDR1 is LNHDA and CDR2 is SQIVND (reference sequence). V lost 3 bases, J lost 1 base, and 11 bases lay in between. The CDR3 has 15 amino acids. The CDR3 is CASSIRGSGTDTQYF. As DNA, the CDR3 is TGTGCCAGTAGTATCCGGGGATCGGGCACAGATACGCAGTATTTT.

The rearrangement uses TRBV28 and TRBJ2-1, with TRBD2 matching over 12 bases. This CDR3 contains 17 residues. CDR1 and CDR2 from the germline V gene are MDHEN and SYDVKM. With V trimmed by 8 bases and J by 9 bases, 17 bases remained unmatched. The CDR3 DNA follows: TGTGCCAGCCGGGGACTAGCGGGTTCCGGGAGGGCGGTTGAGCAGTTCTTC. This encodes CASRGLAGSGRAVEQFF.

Written as DNA, the CDR3 is TGTGCCTGGAGCGTGGGGCAGGGGGCGATCAATGAGCAGTTCTTC. Translation gives CAWSVGQGAINEQFF. V gene TRBV30 combines with J gene TRBJ2-1; 8 positions agree with TRBD1. The CDR3 runs to 15 residues. The V gene's germline CDR1 is GTSNPN and CDR2 SVGIG (reference sequence). V trimming: 3 bases; J trimming: 6 bases; junction bases outside the gene matches: 10. Supplemented by reference TRBV30 and TRBJ2-1, the full variable domain reads SQTIHQWPATLVQPVGSPLSLECTVEGTSNPNLYWYRQAAGRGLQLLFYSVGIGQISSEVPQNLSASRPQDRQFILSSKKLLLSDSGFYLCAWSVGQGAINEQFFGPGTRLTVL.

About this clone: The sample contains more than one DNA sequence encoding this CDR3. The rearrangement uses TRBV5-1 and TRBJ2-2; 7 nucleotides agree with TRBD1. The length of the CDR3 is 14 residues. The germline V gene encodes CDR1 SGHRS and CDR2 YFSETQ. The ends lost 4 bases at V and 4 bases at J; junction bases unmatched: 4. The CDR3 DNA follows: TGCGCCAGCAGCCCGGGACAGTCCACCGGGGAGCTGTTTTTT. Its protein is CASSPGQSTGELFF.

This clone came up a few times. This chain uses TRBV5-1 with TRBJ1-5; the D is unclear. Germline CDR1 reads SGHRS; CDR2 reads YFSETQ. The length of the CDR3 is 14 residues. Trimming took off 4 bases at V and 2 bases at J, with 10 bases between the two ends. CDR3 coding DNA: TGCGCCAGCAGCACTGGGAGTGGCAATCAGCCCCAGCATTTT. The encoded protein is CASSTGSGNQPQHF.

This chain connects TRBV30 to TRBJ2-1, with 7 nucleotides matching TRBD2. The CDR3 loop spans 15 amino acids. J was trimmed by 2 bases and V by 4 bases; bases with no gene match: 8. Germline-derived CDR1 and CDR2 are GTSNPN and SVGIG (reference sequence). CDR3 sequence (DNA): TGTGCCTGGACATTTCGCGGGAGACCCTACAATGAGCAGTTCTTC. Its translation: CAWTFRGRPYNEQFF. Supplemented by reference TRBV30 and TRBJ2-1, the full variable domain reads SQTIHQWPATLVQPVGSPLSLECTVEGTSNPNLYWYRQAAGRGLQLLFYSVGIGQISSEVPQNLSASRPQDRQFILSSKKLLLSDSGFYLCAWTFRGRPYNEQFFGPGTRLTVL.

The chain combines TRBV30 with TRBJ2-1; the D call may be TRBD1 or TRBD2 (5 bases each). Germline V gene lookup returns CDR1 GTSNPN and CDR2 SVGIG (reference sequence). Deletions cut 1 base from V and 0 bases from J, with 13 bases between. The CDR3 length is 16 residues. The CDR3 DNA is TGTGCCTGGAGTGGAGGGGCGGCGAGCTCCTACAATGAGCAGTTCTTC. Amino acid sequence: CAWSGGAASSYNEQFF.

The chain combines TRBV5-1 with TRBJ2-1; no clear D. V was shortened by 2 bases and J by 11 bases, with 20 bases between the two germline ends. The germline V gene encodes CDR1 SGHRS and CDR2 YFSETQ. CDR3 size: 15 residues. The CDR3 sequence: CASSLMATQRVQQFF. The CDR3 nucleotides read TGCGCCAGCAGCTTAATGGCCACCCAAAGGGTTCAGCAGTTCTTC.

V gene TRBV6-1 combines with J gene TRBJ1-1, with D hard to call. The V end lost 0 bases, the J end lost 6 bases, and 11 bases lay between the germline ends. Germline V gene data show CDR1 as MNHNS and CDR2 as SASEGT. The length of the CDR3 is 14 residues. Here the CDR3 DNA reads TGTGCCAGCAGTGAAGCCCCATCAAGGCCTGAAGCTTTCTTT. Translated: CASSEAPSRPEAFF.

V and J are TRBV7-9 and TRBJ2-7, with 13 bases fitting TRBD2. CDR3 size: 15 residues. Germline CDR1 is SEHNR and CDR2 is FQNEAQ (reference sequence). J lost 2 bases, V lost 5 bases, and 3 bases had no gene match. The CDR3 sequence: CASSQLAGGTYEQYF. In DNA, the CDR3 is TGTGCCAGCAGCCAACTAGCGGGAGGGACCTACGAGCAGTACTTC.

In its sample, this clone was seen once. The rearrangement joins TRBV23-1 to TRBJ1-5; no firm D call. TRBV23-1 is sorted into the ORF group, with uncertain function. The CDR3 contains 15 residues. The germline V and J ends were trimmed by 1 base and 0 bases, with 7 bases remaining between them. The CDR3 reads CASSQWVGSNQPQHF. CDR3 in DNA: TGCGCCAGCAGTCAATGGGTGGGTAGCAATCAGCCCCAGCATTTT.

CDR3 in DNA: TGTGCCAGTAGTATGTACTGGGAGAACTACGAGCAGTACTTC. Translating it yields CASSMYWENYEQYF. V usage is TRBV19 and J usage is TRBJ2-7, with D possibly matching TRBD2 (5 bases). V was shortened by 3 bases and J by 3 bases, with 12 bases between the two germline ends. This CDR3 spans 14 amino acids. The germline V gene encodes CDR1 LNHDA and CDR2 SQIVND (reference sequence).

This rearrangement joins TRBV28 to TRBJ2-3; possible D gene TRBD2, 6 bases. Germline V gene sequence: CDR1 MDHEN, CDR2 SYDVKM. This CDR3 contains 14 residues. The V gene lost 7 bases and the J gene lost 8 bases, with 19 bases spanning the gap. CDR3: CASIYLTGVGTQYF. The CDR3 bases are TGTGCCAGCATATATCTGACGGGAGTGGGTACGCAGTATTTT.

The CDR3 coding sequence is TGTGCCTGGAGTTCCTCCCGGACAGGGGGGTTCGGAGAGACCCAGTACTTC. It specifies CAWSSSRTGGFGETQYF. The gene calls are TRBV30 and TRBJ2-5; 10 nucleotides align to TRBD1. The V segment lost 2 bases and the J segment 4 bases; nucleotides outside the gene matches: 13. Looked up from germline, CDR1 is GTSNPN and CDR2 is SVGIG (reference sequence). This CDR3 has 17 residues.

The rearrangement uses TRBV5-1 and TRBJ2-7, with 8 bases lining up with TRBD1. Germline V gene lookup returns CDR1 SGHRS and CDR2 YFSETQ. V lost 4 bases to trimming and J lost 0 bases; unmatched junction nucleotides: 6. The CDR3 runs to 15 residues. The CDR3 reads CASSPWTGNSYEQYF. Here the CDR3 DNA reads TGCGCCAGCAGCCCATGGACAGGGAACTCCTACGAGCAGTACTTC.

This chain connects TRBV11-3 to TRBJ2-5; possible D gene TRBD1, 5 bases. The DNA end is more similar to TRBJ2-7, so the J call may be wrong. Germline loops: CDR1 SGHNT, CDR2 YENEEA. The CDR3 totals 14 residues. CDR3 nucleotide sequence: TGTGCCAGCAGCTTAGAGCCGGACACCTACGAGCAGTACTTC. Translating gives CASSLEPDTYEQYF.

The V gene is TRBV9, the J gene TRBJ1-1; 9 nucleotides line up with TRBD1. Germline loops: CDR1 SGDLS, CDR2 YYNGEE. V dropped 0 bases and J dropped 7; count of bases not matched to a gene: 4. The CDR3 is made up of 14 amino acids. DNA for the CDR3: TGTGCCAGCAGCGTAGCCGACAGGGGGATTGAAGCTTTCTTT. Protein product: CASSVADRGIEAFF. Based on the CDR3 plus reference TRBV9 and TRBJ1-1, the full variable domain is DSGVTQTPKHLITATGQRVTLRCSPRSGDLSVYWYQQSLDQGLQFLIQYYNGEERAKGNILERFSAQQFPDLHSELNLSSLELGDSALYFCASSVADRGIEAFFGQGTRLTVV.

This chain links TRBV11-2 with TRBJ2-7, with D perhaps TRBD1 (5 bases). V lost 1 base and J lost 6, with 13 bases in between. The CDR3 is 14 amino acids. CDR1 and CDR2 (germline): SGHAT, FQNNGV. CDR3 region: CASSLAARASEQYF. The CDR3, as DNA: TGTGCCAGCAGCTTAGCTGCCAGGGCCTCCGAGCAGTACTTC.